The sample holds many counts of the clone carrying this TCR beta chain. This entry belongs to a study of regulatory T cells in long-lasting Graves disease. Study-level information: Newly diagnosed Graves' patients took antithyroid drugs under 3 months.

The authors built TCR beta libraries using iRepertoire HTBI primers and Arm-PCR of CDR3 regions. TCRdb re-called the multiplex PCR reads through MiXCR, storing one row per CDR3 protein. The profile shows about 530,000 distinct CDR3 sequences, about 15% of them singletons. The ends lost 0 bases at V and 6 bases at J; junction bases unmatched: 10. Germline lookup yields CDR1 LGHDT and CDR2 YNNKEL (reference sequence). The CDR3 sequence is 17 residues long. Time point given: newly diagnosed GD, antithyroid drugs for less than 3 months. Generation of the TCR library employed RNA extracted from PBMCs. These data are also associated with another study on T cells in Graves' hyperthyroidism and ophthalmopathy. That paper notes: Graves' hyperthyroidism showing no ophthalmopathy progression within 18 months was considered stable.

The receptor was isolated from a middle-aged woman with Graves disease. Sequenced here: peripheral blood mononuclear cells (PBMCs), sampled at new diagnosis, from a patient treated with antithyroid drugs. The rearrangement joins TRBV3-1 to TRBJ2-3, with 9 nucleotides matching TRBD2. The DNA for the CDR3 is TGTGCCAGCAGCCAAGACGCCCGGCGGGGGGGCGGGGATACGCAGTATTTT. Residues: CASSQDARRGGGDTQYF.